Below, 32 T cell receptor beta chains from the same sample are listed, as sequenced in a study of blood T cell repertoires in COVID-19. Assay used: immunoSEQ multiplex PCR; TCRdb lists only in-frame clones, some missing. The sample includes 300,000 to 400,000 clones, 86% of them seen just once. Material for sequencing was peripheral blood. These receptors all stem from a woman in her fifties or sixties with COVID-19, enrolled during active disease.

This chain joins TRBV7-9 and TRBJ1-6, with D possibly TRBD1 on 6 matching bases. In germline, CDR1 is SEHNR, CDR2 FQNEAQ (reference sequence). V was cut by 2 bases and J by 8 bases, with 13 bases left in between. The CDR3 has 15 residues. As DNA, the CDR3 is TGTGCCAGCAGCTTAAGGGGGATCACGGATTCACCCCTCCACTTT. Its translation is CASSLRGITDSPLHF.

The chain employs TRBV10-2 and TRBJ1-1; unclear D gene. The germline V gene encodes CDR1 WSHSY and CDR2 SAAADI. The germline V and J ends were trimmed by 0 bases and 8 bases, with 13 bases remaining between them. The CDR3 spans 14 residues. This chain's CDR3 is CASSESRAAGEAFF. The DNA of the CDR3 is TGCGCCAGCAGTGAGTCGCGGGCGGCAGGAGAAGCTTTCTTT.

This chain joins TRBV10-3 and TRBJ2-5; perhaps TRBD1 as D (5 bases). Trimming removed 0 bases at V and 2 bases at J, with 10 bases between. CDR3 length: 15 residues. The V gene's germline CDR1 is ENHRY and CDR2 SYGVKD. The CDR3 region is CAISESWGPQETQYF. In DNA form, the CDR3 reads TGTGCCATCAGTGAGTCATGGGGCCCTCAAGAGACCCAGTACTTC.

The genes are TRBV18 and TRBJ1-5, with D perhaps matching TRBD1 (5 bases). V was pared by 2 bases and J by 4 bases, with 15 bases between. The length of the CDR3 is 16 residues. CDR1 is KGHSH, CDR2 LQKENI, per germline. The CDR3 reads CASSPNTGVGNQPQHF. The CDR3 DNA reads as TGTGCCAGCTCACCAAATACGGGGGTGGGAAATCAGCCCCAGCATTTT.

V usage is TRBV6-2 or TRBV6-3 and J usage is TRBJ2-2, with 8 positions matching TRBD2. The CDR3 sequence is 18 residues long. CDR1 is MNHEY and CDR2 is SVGEGT in the germline V gene. The trim removed 0 bases at V and 2 bases at J, leaving 8 bases unmatched. CDR3 DNA: TGTGCCAGCAGTTACTCGACGTCTAGCGGGCTTAACACCGGGGAGCTGTTTTTT. It is translated as CASSYSTSSGLNTGELFF.

The gene calls are TRBV9 and TRBJ2-3; unclear D gene. The germline gives CDR1 SGDLS, CDR2 YYNGEE. This CDR3 is built from 12 residues. Trimming pared 3 bases from V and 4 bases from J, leaving 6 bases between. The CDR3 nucleotides read TGTGCCAGCAGCGGTAGAGCAGATACGCAGTATTTT. Its translation: CASSGRADTQYF. Based on the CDR3 plus reference TRBV9 and TRBJ2-3, the full variable domain is DSGVTQTPKHLITATGQRVTLRCSPRSGDLSVYWYQQSLDQGLQFLIQYYNGEERAKGNILERFSAQQFPDLHSELNLSSLELGDSALYFCASSGRADTQYFGPGTRLTVL.

The chain carries TRBV6-5 and TRBJ1-1; D possibly corresponds to TRBD1 (6 bases). The CDR3 runs 12 residues. Germline CDR1 and CDR2: MNHEY and SVGAGI. The germline V and J ends were trimmed by 11 bases and 4 bases, with 14 bases remaining between them. This CDR3 is CAAMRGGTEAFF. CDR3 sequence (DNA): TGTGCCGCGATGAGGGGGGGCACTGAAGCTTTCTTT.

The chain couples TRBV12-3 or TRBV12-4 to TRBJ2-7; D remains ambiguous. V shed 3 bases and J shed 3 bases, with 9 bases lying between them. The CDR3 length is 13 residues. The CDR3 loop reads CASSFRRFYEQYF. CDR3 nucleotides: TGTGCCAGCAGTTTCCGCAGGTTCTACGAGCAGTACTTC.

The rearrangement joins TRBV5-1 to TRBJ1-4, with 7 bases matching TRBD1. The V gene's germline CDR1 is SGHRS and CDR2 YFSETQ. Unmatched junction bases numbered 2, after V lost 3 bases and J lost 3 bases. CDR3 length: 14 amino acids. As DNA, the CDR3 is TGCGCCAGCAGCTACGGGACAGCTAATGAAAAACTGTTTTTT. Translated, it gives CASSYGTANEKLFF.

V and J are TRBV10-1 and TRBJ2-4; 10 nucleotides match TRBD2. The germline V gene encodes CDR1 WNHNN and CDR2 SYGVQD (reference sequence). J was trimmed by 3 bases and V by 0 bases; bases with no gene match: 5. The CDR3 is made up of 17 amino acids. Written as DNA, the CDR3 is TGCGCCAGCAGTGAGTCACTAGCGGGATTTGACAAAAACATTCAGTACTTC. Protein product: CASSESLAGFDKNIQYF.

The rearrangement joins TRBV19 to TRBJ2-5; 7 positions match TRBD1. V trimming: 4 bases; J trimming: 5 bases; junction bases outside the gene matches: 13. The V gene's germline CDR1 is LNHDA and CDR2 SQIVND (reference sequence). This CDR3 is built from 16 residues. The CDR3 nucleotides are TGTGCCAGTAGTAGACCCCCGAGGGGGCTGGGGGAGACCCAGTACTTC. Amino acid sequence: CASSRPPRGLGETQYF.

The table lists this clone with a count of one. The rearrangement links TRBV25-1 to TRBJ1-2; D remains ambiguous. The CDR3 spans 13 residues. Trimming shortened V by 3 bases and J by 5 bases, and 10 bases separated the two germline ends. Germline V lookup: CDR1 MGHDK, CDR2 SYGVNS. In DNA form, the CDR3 reads TGTGCCAGCAGTGACGTCGGTGATTATGGCTACACCTTC. This sequence encodes CASSDVGDYGYTF.

The chain joins TRBV7-9 to TRBJ2-7; no clear D. The germline gives CDR1 SEHNR, CDR2 FQNEAQ (reference sequence). Trimming left V 5 bases short and J 2 bases short, with 10 bases between. The CDR3 contains 13 residues. DNA for the CDR3: TGTGCCAGCAGCAACGCACTAACCTACGAGCAGTACTTC. Translated: CASSNALTYEQYF.

V gene TRBV7-9 combines with J gene TRBJ2-3, with D tentatively TRBD2 (6 bases). Germline lookup yields CDR1 SEHNR and CDR2 FQNEAQ (reference sequence). The ends were cut back, 1 base at V and 0 bases at J, with 14 bases in the middle. The CDR3 is 17 residues long. The CDR3 loop reads CASSLGFVAESTDTQYF. CDR3 sequence (DNA): TGTGCCAGCAGCTTAGGGTTTGTAGCGGAGAGCACAGATACGCAGTATTTT.

The rearrangement joins TRBV4-1 to TRBJ2-4, with D possibly being TRBD2 (5 bases). This CDR3 region has 18 residues. V lost 4 bases to trimming and J lost 0 bases, with 19 bases between them. Germline values: CDR1 MGHRA, CDR2 YSYEKL. The CDR3 DNA reads as TGCGCCAGCAGCCGAAAATCCGACACCCGGGGAGCCAAAAACATTCAGTACTTC. Translation gives CASSRKSDTRGAKNIQYF.

The chain carries TRBV7-9 and TRBJ2-7; a weak D match, TRBD2 (6 bases). With 8 bases removed from V and 0 bases from J, the gap between germline ends came to 11 bases. Germline CDR1 SEHNR, CDR2 FQNEAQ (reference sequence). The CDR3 totals 13 residues. CDR3 in amino acids: CASSRDSSYEQYF. CDR3 DNA sequence: TGTGCCAGCTCCCGGGACTCCTCCTACGAGCAGTACTTC. Together with reference TRBV7-9 and TRBJ2-7, the CDR3 gives the full variable domain: DTGVSQNPRHKITKRGQNVTFRCDPISEHNRLYWYRQTLGQGPEFLTYFQNEAQLEKSRLLSDRFSAERPKGSFSTLEIQRTEQGDSAMYLCASSRDSSYEQYFGPGTRLTVT.

This sequence joins TRBV21-1 and TRBJ2-2; the D call TRBD1 from the table was never checked on the DNA. TRBV21-1 corresponds to a pseudogene. CDR3 length equals 17 residues. The CDR3 here is CASSKGPGQGGTGELFF. The CDR3 DNA sequence: TGTGCCAGCAGCAAAGGACCGGGACAGGGAGGGACCGGGGAGCTGTTTTTT.

This chain connects TRBV19 to TRBJ2-2; TRBD1 might be the D (5 bases). The CDR3 contains 14 residues. Trimming removed 3 bases from V and 4 bases from J, with 9 bases in between. Per the germline V gene, CDR1 is LNHDA and CDR2 is SQIVND (reference sequence). CDR3 sequence: CASSIFDSTGELFF. CDR3 coding DNA: TGTGCCAGTAGTATCTTCGACAGCACCGGGGAGCTGTTTTTT.

This chain connects TRBV7-3 to TRBJ2-5, with 7 bases matching TRBD1. The CDR3 contains 13 residues. V trimming: 6 bases; J trimming: 7 bases; junction bases outside the gene matches: 8. The germline CDR1 and CDR2 sequences are SGHTA and FQGTGA. CDR3 coding DNA: TGTGCCAGCAGTCCCACAGGGGAAGGGACCCAGTACTTC. Translated, it gives CASSPTGEGTQYF.

The chain combines TRBV11-2 with TRBJ2-7; TRBD1 aligns across 9 bases. The CDR3 spans 16 residues. Germline V gene sequence: CDR1 SGHAT, CDR2 FQNNGV. After removal of 5 bases from V and 2 bases from J, the junction contained 10 bases not matched to a gene. The CDR3 protein is CASSPLLDRGTYEQYF. The CDR3, as DNA: TGTGCCAGCAGCCCCCTCCTGGACAGGGGAACCTACGAGCAGTACTTC.

The V and J genes are TRBV6-5 and TRBJ2-1, with unresolved D. Per the germline V gene, CDR1 is MNHEY and CDR2 is SVGAGI. Trimming removed 4 bases from V and 4 bases from J, with 11 bases in between. The CDR3 extends over 14 amino acids. The CDR3 loop is CASSSPEAYNEQFF. The DNA for the CDR3 is TGTGCCAGCAGTTCGCCCGAGGCTTACAATGAGCAGTTCTTC.

The chain recombines TRBV27 with TRBJ1-4; tentatively, D is TRBD1 (6 bases). The CDR3 is 15 amino acids. Looked up from germline, CDR1 is MNHEY and CDR2 is SMNVEV (reference sequence). Deletions cut 0 bases from V and 3 bases from J, with 8 bases between. Here the CDR3 DNA reads TGTGCCAGCAGTTTATCGACAGGATCTAATGAAAAACTGTTTTTT. This gives the protein CASSLSTGSNEKLFF.

The chain combines TRBV11-3 with TRBJ2-4; 10 bases are a match to TRBD1. CDR1 SGHNT and CDR2 YENEEA come from the germline V gene. The CDR3 sequence is 17 residues long. Trimming took 1 base from V and 1 from J; bases not matched to a gene: 4. The CDR3 bases are TGTGCCAGCAGCTTAGGTGGGACAGGGGAGGCCAAAAACATTCAGTACTTC. It encodes CASSLGGTGEAKNIQYF. Drawing the rest from reference TRBV11-3 and TRBJ2-4, the complete variable domain is EAGVVQSPRYKIIEKKQPVAFWCNPISGHNTLYWYLQNLGQGPELLIRYENEEAVDDSQLPKDRFSAERLKGVDSTLKIQPAELGDSAVYLCASSLGGTGEAKNIQYFGAGTRLSVL.

This clone was recorded at least ten times. CDR3 region: CASSLMGGEANEKLFF. Here the CDR3 DNA reads TGCGCCAGCAGCTTGATGGGGGGAGAGGCTAATGAAAAACTGTTTTTT. This rearrangement joins TRBV5-1 to TRBJ1-4, with TRBD1 as a possible D gene (5 bases). The CDR3 extends over 16 amino acids. Germline assignment: CDR1 SGHRS and CDR2 YFSETQ. Trimming took off 1 base at V and 3 bases at J, with 13 bases between the two ends.

This chain's CDR3 is CASGNSGGWETQYF. The CDR3 nucleotides read TGTGCCAGCGGGAACAGCGGGGGGTGGGAGACCCAGTACTTC. The chain has TRBV5-6 and TRBJ2-5, with 9 nucleotides matching TRBD2. CDR1 is SGHDT and CDR2 is YYEEEE in the germline V gene. The CDR3 runs to 14 residues. The ends lost 7 bases at V and 5 bases at J; junction bases unmatched: 9. Looking up the rest from reference TRBV5-6 and TRBJ2-5 gives the full variable domain: DAGVTQSPTHLIKTRGQQVTLRCSPKSGHDTVSWYQQALGQGPQFIFQYYEEEERQRGNFPDRFSGHQFPNYSSELNVNALLLGDSALYLCASGNSGGWETQYFGPGTRLLVL.

The chain carries TRBV19 and TRBJ1-5; tentatively, D is TRBD1 (6 bases). V lost 7 bases and J 12 bases, leaving 25 bases between the germline ends. The CDR3 spans 15 residues. Germline loops: CDR1 LNHDA, CDR2 SQIVND (reference sequence). CDR3 amino acids: CASTSGGGPTQDQHF. As DNA, the CDR3 is TGTGCCAGTACCTCAGGCGGGGGGCCCACCCAGGACCAGCATTTT.

The chain has TRBV7-6 and TRBJ2-3; 13 nucleotides line up with TRBD2. CDR3 length: 16 residues. CDR1 and CDR2 from the germline V gene are SGHVS and FNYEAQ. Losses at the gene ends were 5 bases for V and 4 bases for J; bases not matched to a gene: 6. CDR3 loop: CASSVLAGGPSDTQYF. The CDR3 coding sequence is TGTGCCAGCAGCGTACTAGCGGGGGGGCCGTCAGATACGCAGTATTTT.

The CDR3 nucleotides read TGTGCCAGCAGCCCACTAGCGGGGGTGGAAGATACGCAGTATTTT. It is translated as CASSPLAGVEDTQYF. The chain has TRBV3-1 (or the pseudogene TRBV3-2) and TRBJ2-3; 11 bases agree with TRBD2. V was clipped by 4 bases and J by 5 bases; unmatched bases: 5. Looked up from germline, CDR1 is LGHDT and CDR2 is YNNKEL (reference sequence). CDR3 length: 15 amino acids.

This clone was observed once. V gene TRBV5-6 combines with J gene TRBJ2-2; D remains ambiguous. CDR3 length: 11 amino acids. Germline V gene data show CDR1 as SGHDT and CDR2 as YYEEEE. V gave up 2 bases and J gave up 8 bases, with 4 bases separating them. Here the CDR3 reads CASSFSGELFF. DNA of the CDR3: TGTGCCAGCAGCTTTTCGGGGGAGCTGTTTTTT.

CDR3 loop: CASTPWGGRHTEAFF. As DNA, the CDR3 is TGTGCCAGCACCCCTTGGGGGGGGCGTCACACTGAAGCTTTCTTT. The chain links TRBV3-1 (or the pseudogene TRBV3-2) to TRBJ1-1, with D possibly matching TRBD1 (6 bases). The CDR3 consists of 15 residues. Germline lookup yields CDR1 LGHDT and CDR2 YNNKEL (reference sequence). Trimming removed 7 bases at V and 3 bases at J, with 18 bases between.

The chain recombines TRBV5-6 with TRBJ1-6; D possibly corresponds to TRBD1 (5 bases). The V gene's germline CDR1 is SGHDT and CDR2 YYEEEE. V was clipped by 4 bases and J by 5 bases, with 13 bases between them. The CDR3 totals 15 residues. This CDR3 is CASSTGHHNNSPLHF. For the CDR3, the DNA is TGTGCCAGCAGCACAGGTCATCACAATAATTCACCCCTCCACTTT. The entire variable domain, with the rest obtained from reference TRBV5-6 and TRBJ1-6, is as follows: DAGVTQSPTHLIKTRGQQVTLRCSPKSGHDTVSWYQQALGQGPQFIFQYYEEEERQRGNFPDRFSGHQFPNYSSELNVNALLLGDSALYLCASSTGHHNNSPLHFGNGTRLTVT.

The chain recombines TRBV7-2 with TRBJ1-1; D is possibly TRBD1 (6 bases). Germline CDR1 reads SGHTA; CDR2 reads FQGNSA. V dropped 7 bases and J dropped 5 bases, with 23 bases sitting between them. CDR3 length: 16 amino acids. CDR3 loop: CASNAGGANRKTEAFF. The CDR3 bases are TGTGCCAGCAACGCGGGGGGGGCAAACAGGAAGACTGAAGCTTTCTTT.